The TCR beta chain described here comes from a study of identical twins. This clonotype was picked up many times. Unique molecular identifiers were present on cDNA, and template switching added a universal primer site. Using its own MiXCR run on the 5' RACE reads, TCRdb lists one record per CDR3 protein. The sample has roughly 220,000 distinct CDR3 sequences; 6.5% are singletons. The CDR3 consists of 11 residues. From germline, CDR1 is SGHAT and CDR2 FQNNGV. The germline V and J ends were trimmed by 5 bases and 10 bases, with 11 bases remaining between them. These data were likewise used in another study, on T cells expressing NK-cell markers.

The chain carries TRBV11-2 and TRBJ2-5; D perhaps matches TRBD1 (5 bases). This clonotype originated in a woman aged 18-30 years in good health. The sequenced material came from CD8+ T cells sorted from blood. The CDR3 coding sequence is TGTGCCAGCAGCCTTGGGGCCCTCCAGTACTTC. Translated, it gives CASSLGALQYF.